These 25 T cell receptor beta chains share one sample of origin, sequenced in a study of chemoradiotherapy in HPV16-positive cancers (dated by TCRdb to between 2020 and 2023). The library was obtained by the immunoSEQ multiplex PCR assay. TCRdb stores this immuneACCESS table with in-frame sequences only. Part of the clones is absent; in the studies checked, under half of the shortfall reflects unresolved V genes, and no reason is known for the rest. The sample includes around 22,000 clones, with around nine tenths observed a single time. The top ten clonotypes cover roughly 16% of the sample. Specimen: blood, collected from a patient who underwent chemoradiotherapy. These TCRs come from a human donor with HPV-associated anogenital cancer.

The chain recombines TRBV5-4 with TRBJ1-4; TRBD1 agrees at 7 bases. Looked up from germline, CDR1 is SGHNT and CDR2 is YYREEE (reference sequence). The CDR3 is 15 residues long. J was trimmed by 6 bases and V by 2 bases; bases with no gene match: 7. The CDR3 DNA follows: TGTGCCAGCAGCTTCCACGACAGGGCCGATGAAAAACTGTTTTTT. Its protein is CASSFHDRADEKLFF.

This chain connects TRBV4-3 to TRBJ2-1; TRBD1 matches at 11 bases. Germline V gives CDR1 LGHNA, CDR2 YSLEER. The CDR3 extends over 16 amino acids. After removal of 0 bases from V and 6 bases from J, the junction contained 4 bases not matched to a gene. The CDR3: CASSQDYGTGGNEQFF. CDR3 DNA: TGCGCCAGCAGCCAAGATTACGGGACAGGGGGCAATGAGCAGTTCTTC.

The CDR3 here is CASSVGGFNSPLHF. The CDR3 nucleotides read TGTGCCAGCAGCGTAGGAGGGTTTAATTCACCCCTCCACTTT. The genes are TRBV9 and TRBJ1-6; D is unresolved. Germline loops: CDR1 SGDLS, CDR2 YYNGEE. With 0 bases removed from V and 6 bases from J, the gap between germline ends came to 7 bases. This CDR3 spans 14 amino acids.

The chain couples TRBV19 to TRBJ1-1; D remains unclear. Trimming stripped 1 base from V and 5 bases from J, with 17 bases between. Germline lookup yields CDR1 LNHDA and CDR2 SQIVND (reference sequence). This CDR3 is built from 16 residues. The CDR3 region has the DNA TGTGCCAGTAGTATAGCCCGTACCCGGGGTTTGACTGAAGCTTTCTTT. This sequence encodes CASSIARTRGLTEAFF.

This sequence joins TRBV18 and TRBJ1-4; 9 nucleotides line up with TRBD1. Losses at the gene ends were 1 base for V and 5 bases for J; bases not matched to a gene: 5. This CDR3 is 16 amino acids long. Per the germline V gene, CDR1 is KGHSH and CDR2 is LQKENI. The CDR3 sequence: CASSPQRQGVNEKLFF. In DNA, the CDR3 is TGTGCCAGCTCACCACAACGACAGGGGGTCAATGAAAAACTGTTTTTT.

This sequence joins TRBV27 and TRBJ1-2, with 7 bases that match TRBD1. Trimming cost V 6 bases and J 7 bases; bases outside gene matches: 11. Germline V gives CDR1 MNHEY, CDR2 SMNVEV (reference sequence). This CDR3 region has 14 residues. CDR3 nucleotides: TGTGCCAGCAGCTCCCCCGGGACAGAGAGTGGCTACACCTTC. Its protein product is CASSSPGTESGYTF.

The gene calls are TRBV11-2 and TRBJ2-7; 14 bases are shared with TRBD2. V was clipped by 6 bases and J by 2 bases; unmatched bases: 3. This CDR3 is built from 15 residues. The germline V gene has CDR1 SGHAT and CDR2 FQNNGV. The CDR3 is CASRKGLAGAYEQYF. The DNA of the CDR3 is TGTGCCAGCAGAAAGGGACTAGCGGGAGCCTACGAGCAGTACTTC.

The chain uses TRBV5-1 and TRBJ2-1; D is ambiguous. Germline CDR1 reads SGHRS; CDR2 reads YFSETQ. The CDR3 extends over 17 amino acids. V shed 1 base and J shed 0 bases, with 14 bases lying between them. The CDR3 sequence: CASSLSVTPNSYNEQFF. The CDR3 coding sequence is TGCGCCAGCAGCTTGTCTGTGACTCCAAACTCCTACAATGAGCAGTTCTTC.

The rearrangement uses TRBV15 and TRBJ1-1; D is uncertain. Trimming removed 5 bases from V and 0 bases from J, with 10 bases in between. The CDR3 totals 14 residues. Germline V gives CDR1 LNHNV, CDR2 YYDKDF (reference sequence). The CDR3 is CATSFRTLNTEAFF. The CDR3 DNA reads as TGTGCCACCAGCTTCCGGACCCTGAACACTGAAGCTTTCTTT.

This clone appeared once. This chain uses TRBV6-1 with TRBJ2-5, with 14 bases aligning to TRBD2. CDR3 length: 20 residues. Germline-derived CDR1 and CDR2 are MNHNS and SASEGT. With V trimmed by 2 bases and J by 2 bases, 13 bases remained unmatched. The CDR3 reads CASSEFVTGTSGGVQETQYF. In nucleotides, the CDR3 is TGTGCCAGCAGTGAATTTGTAACCGGGACTAGCGGGGGCGTTCAAGAGACCCAGTACTTC.

The rearrangement joins TRBV18 to TRBJ2-7; D is perhaps TRBD1 or TRBD2 (6 bases each). Trimming cost V 8 bases and J 6 bases, with 23 bases left between them. The CDR3 has 15 residues. Germline lookup yields CDR1 KGHSH and CDR2 LQKENI. CDR3 residues: CASSVAGQGLGEQYF. CDR3 DNA sequence: TGTGCCAGCAGCGTGGCGGGACAAGGTCTGGGCGAGCAGTACTTC.

This chain uses TRBV9 with TRBJ2-2, with 12 positions matching TRBD2. In germline, CDR1 is SGDLS, CDR2 YYNGEE. The CDR3 totals 17 residues. V was pared by 4 bases and J by 4 bases, with 8 bases of the junction left unmatched. The CDR3 DNA reads as TGTGCCAGCAGCAACCGACTAGCGGGAGTAAGCACCGGGGAGCTGTTTTTT. Amino acid sequence: CASSNRLAGVSTGELFF.

This clone was detected once. The V gene is TRBV27, the J gene TRBJ1-5; weak D call: TRBD1 (5 bases). V was clipped by 8 bases and J by 1 base, with 15 bases between them. Germline V gene lookup returns CDR1 MNHEY and CDR2 SMNVEV (reference sequence). The CDR3 is 15 amino acids. CDR3 nucleotide sequence: TGTGCCAGCCGCCACAGGCTGGGCAGCAATCAGCCCCAGCATTTT. It specifies CASRHRLGSNQPQHF.

V gene TRBV7-2 combines with J gene TRBJ2-3; D perhaps matches TRBD2 (6 bases). This CDR3 has 17 residues. Trimming left V 1 base short and J 0 bases short, with 14 bases between. Germline assignment: CDR1 SGHTA and CDR2 FQGNSA. The CDR3 sequence is CASSLGPAGLSTDTQYF. The CDR3 region has the DNA TGTGCCAGCAGCTTAGGCCCAGCGGGTCTAAGCACAGATACGCAGTATTTT.

V and J are TRBV7-9 and TRBJ2-1; the D is unclear. In germline, CDR1 is SEHNR, CDR2 FQNEAQ (reference sequence). V lost 2 bases to trimming and J lost 0 bases, with 11 bases between them. The CDR3 extends over 16 amino acids. CDR3 sequence: CASSLTSGPSYNEQFF. The CDR3 DNA is TGTGCCAGCAGCTTAACATCCGGTCCCTCCTACAATGAGCAGTTCTTC.

The CDR3 reads CASNTWSASNEQFF. As DNA, the CDR3 is TGTGCCAGTAACACATGGTCGGCGAGCAATGAGCAGTTCTTC. The V call is TRBV19, the J call TRBJ2-1; D ambiguous. Germline CDR1 is LNHDA and CDR2 is SQIVND (reference sequence). V shed 7 bases and J shed 6 bases, with 16 bases lying between them. The length of the CDR3 is 14 residues.

The V gene is TRBV4-3, the J gene TRBJ2-3, with TRBD1 identical over 8 bases. From germline, CDR1 is LGHNA and CDR2 YSLEER. The CDR3 consists of 13 residues. With 0 bases clipped from V and 8 bases from J, the junction kept 1 base outside the gene matches. CDR3 loop: CASSQDRGPTQYF. CDR3 coding DNA: TGCGCCAGCAGCCAAGACAGGGGGCCTACGCAGTATTTT.

The chain links TRBV5-1 to TRBJ2-2, with 7 positions matching TRBD1. The CDR3 is 16 amino acids. CDR1 and CDR2 (germline): SGHRS, YFSETQ. The V segment lost 4 bases and the J segment 2 bases; nucleotides outside the gene matches: 8. The CDR3 protein is CASSRAGTANTGELFF. CDR3 in DNA: TGCGCCAGCAGCCGGGCTGGGACAGCAAACACCGGGGAGCTGTTTTTT.

This chain links TRBV5-5 with TRBJ1-1, with a tentative D call TRBD1 (6 bases). Germline values: CDR1 SGHKS, CDR2 YYEKEE (reference sequence). The CDR3 covers 14 residues. The ends were cut back, 4 bases at V and 1 base at J, with 11 bases in the middle. The chain's CDR3 is CASSHQGGNTEAFF. The CDR3 region has the DNA TGTGCCAGCAGCCATCAAGGGGGGAACACTGAAGCTTTCTTT.

The chain employs TRBV5-1 and TRBJ1-4; D unresolved. Deletions cut 1 base from V and 5 bases from J, with 3 bases between. Germline CDR1 is SGHRS and CDR2 is YFSETQ. The CDR3 contains 12 residues. This CDR3 reads CASSLPNEKLFF. The DNA for the CDR3 is TGCGCCAGCAGCTTGCCCAATGAAAAACTGTTTTTT.

The chain joins TRBV6-5 to TRBJ2-7; 9 bases match TRBD1. Germline CDR1 reads MNHEY; CDR2 reads SVGAGI. Trimming cost V 7 bases and J 6 bases; bases outside gene matches: 10. There are 14 residues in the CDR3. The CDR3 protein is CASTKGTGWFEQYF. The CDR3 DNA follows: TGTGCCAGCACCAAGGGGACAGGGTGGTTCGAGCAGTACTTC.

V gene TRBV29-1 combines with J gene TRBJ2-1, with 10 nucleotides matching TRBD2. V shed 4 bases and J 6 bases; nucleotides not matched to a gene: 3. This CDR3 has 13 amino acids. Looked up from germline, CDR1 is SQVTM and CDR2 is ANQGSEA. For the CDR3, the DNA is TGCAGCGTTGCGGGACTAGCGCCCAATGAGCAGTTCTTC. It translates to CSVAGLAPNEQFF.

This chain connects TRBV5-8 to TRBJ2-1; TRBD2 aligns across 9 bases. CDR1 SGHTS and CDR2 YDEGEE come from the germline V gene. The length of the CDR3 is 16 residues. The J segment lost 6 bases and the V segment lost 0 bases, leaving 7 bases of the junction unmatched. CDR3 loop: CASSLDRSAGGNEQFF. The DNA for the CDR3 is TGTGCCAGCAGCTTGGATCGATCAGCGGGAGGCAATGAGCAGTTCTTC.

This clone has a single count. The CDR3 loop is CASSAATSPQYF. CDR3 sequence (DNA): TGTGCCAGTAGTGCCGCGACTAGTCCTCAGTACTTC. V is TRBV19 and J is TRBJ2-4; D perhaps matches TRBD2 (6 bases). This CDR3 is built from 12 residues. The germline CDR1 and CDR2 sequences are LNHDA and SQIVND (reference sequence). Trimming stripped 5 bases from V and 12 bases from J, with 14 bases between.

The genes are TRBV28 and TRBJ1-1; no firm D call. Trimming stripped 2 bases from V and 0 bases from J, with 1 base between. There are 12 residues in the CDR3. CDR1 is MDHEN, CDR2 SYDVKM, per germline. Here the CDR3 reads CASSLLNTEAFF. The CDR3, as DNA: TGTGCCAGCAGTTTACTGAACACTGAAGCTTTCTTT.